The following is a T cell receptor beta chain sequence with its context. Its antigen is unidentified. These data originate in a study of response to subunit inactivated influenza vaccine. A single record per CDR3 protein comes from TCRdb applying MiXCR to the RT-PCR reads. This repertoire shows around 480,000 distinct CDR3 sequences, approximately 11% found once; its top ten account for approximately 12%. Study-wide results and caveats: Each seasonal influenza vaccination, the authors suggested, recruits few new T cells.

V was clipped by 4 bases and J by 0 bases, with 6 bases between them. There are 13 residues in the CDR3. Germline V gene data show CDR1 as SEHNR and CDR2 as FQNEAQ (reference sequence). This sequence joins TRBV7-9 and TRBJ1-1, with no clear D. The clonotype was recovered from a man in his fifties who received an inactivated influenza vaccine. Material: PBMCs from blood, obtained roughly 6 weeks after vaccination. For the CDR3, the DNA is TGTGCCAGCAGCTACGGACTGAACACTGAAGCTTTCTTT. As protein: CASSYGLNTEAFF.